A selection of T cell receptor beta chains follows, all from one sample in a study of blood T cell repertoires in COVID-19. The table came from immunoSEQ multiplex PCR; TCRdb's copy has only in-frame clones and leaves some out. The top ten hold 4.3% of the sample, which has roughly 250,000 clones, approximately 85% seen once. Sequencing used PBMCs or T cells enriched from blood (not recorded which). These receptors all stem from a woman in her 30s who had recovered from COVID-19. The CDR3 runs from the conserved cysteine through the conserved F or W. The D gene is left open where the match is weak. Some rows mark clone size as missing; the rest say once, few, many or name a class of expanded clone.

v_gene	d_gene	j_gene	abundance	CDR3nt	CDR3aa
TRBV27	TRBD2	TRBJ2-7	few	TGTGCCAGCAGTTCCCCTAGCGGGAATAGCTCCTACGAGCAGTACTTC	CASSSPSGNSSYEQYF
TRBV28	.	TRBJ2-7	once	TGTGCCAGCAGTTTCCACGGGTACTACGAGCAGTACTTC	CASSFHGYYEQYF
TRBV5-1	TRBD1	TRBJ2-7	.	TGCGCCAGCAGCCTGACAGGGGGCGAGCAGTACTTC	CASSLTGGEQYF
TRBV9	TRBD1	TRBJ1-2	.	TGTGCCAGCAGCGTAGGGACAGGGAGTGGCTACACCTTC	CASSVGTGSGYTF
TRBV11-3	.	TRBJ2-1	.	TGTGCCAGCAGCCAAACCACAGGACAAGACAATGAGCAGTTCTTC	CASSQTTGQDNEQFF
TRBV7-2	TRBD2	TRBJ2-3	.	TGTGCCAGCAGCTTTGTGCTCGCGGGAGTGGATACGCAGTATTTT	CASSFVLAGVDTQYF
TRBV6-4	TRBD2	TRBJ2-3	.	TGTGCCAGCAGTGACGGCCAGCGGGGATACACAGATACGCAGTATTTT	CASSDGQRGYTDTQYF
TRBV6-5	TRBD1	TRBJ2-7	.	TGTGCCAGCAGATCGGACAGGGGGTTATCCTACGAGCAGTACTTC	CASRSDRGLSYEQYF
TRBV28	TRBD2	TRBJ2-7	.	TGTGCCAGCAGTTCCGGACTAGCGGGTTCCCACGAGCAGTACTTC	CASSSGLAGSHEQYF
TRBV7-2	.	TRBJ1-2	.	TGTGCCAGCAGCTTGTACAGCTATGGCTACACCTTC	CASSLYSYGYTF
TRBV28	TRBD1	TRBJ1-2	.	TGTGCCAGCAGCCCCAAGGGACAGGGGGATGAAGGCTACACCTTC	CASSPKGQGDEGYTF
TRBV19	TRBD1	TRBJ1-5	.	TGTGCCAGTAGTCAGGACAGGGATATCCTTTATAGCAATCAGCCCCAGCATTTT	CASSQDRDILYSNQPQHF
TRBV7-8	.	TRBJ1-5	.	TGTGCCAGCAGCTTAAACCTCGGGGGTCATAGCAATCAGCCCCAGCATTTT	CASSLNLGGHSNQPQHF
TRBV3-1/TRBV3-2	.	TRBJ2-3	.	TGTGCCAGCAGCCAAGATCAGTTTCGTGGCACAGATACGCAGTATTTT	CASSQDQFRGTDTQYF
TRBV28	TRBD1	TRBJ1-1	.	TGTGCCAGCAGTTTAGCCTCGACAGGGGGGACTGAAGCTTTCTTT	CASSLASTGGTEAFF
TRBV28	.	TRBJ1-1	.	TGTGCCATTCGGGGGGAAGCTAACACTGAAGCTTTCTTT	CAIRGEANTEAFF
TRBV30	TRBD1	TRBJ2-5	.	TGTGCCTGGAGTGTACAGGGGCAAGAGACCCAGTACTTC	CAWSVQGQETQYF
TRBV5-1	.	TRBJ1-2	.	TGCGCCAGCAGCGGGGGGTCTGTGAAAATGACAGCAGGCTATGGCTACACCTTC	CASSGGSVKMTAGYGYTF
TRBV19	TRBD1	TRBJ1-2	once	TGTGCCAGTAGTGCGACCGGGACAGGGATAAGTGGCTACACCTTC	CASSATGTGISGYTF
TRBV6-4	.	TRBJ2-3	.	TGTGCCAGCAGTGACTCGGACGGGATGGGCACGCAGTATTTT	CASSDSDGMGTQYF
TRBV6-5	.	TRBJ2-7	.	TGTGCCAGCAGTTCATTCGGGTCCTCCTACGAGCAGTACTTC	CASSSFGSSYEQYF
TRBV7-9	.	TRBJ2-2	.	TGTGCCAGCAGCTTAGCAAGCGGGTCCGGGGAGCTGTTTTTT	CASSLASGSGELFF